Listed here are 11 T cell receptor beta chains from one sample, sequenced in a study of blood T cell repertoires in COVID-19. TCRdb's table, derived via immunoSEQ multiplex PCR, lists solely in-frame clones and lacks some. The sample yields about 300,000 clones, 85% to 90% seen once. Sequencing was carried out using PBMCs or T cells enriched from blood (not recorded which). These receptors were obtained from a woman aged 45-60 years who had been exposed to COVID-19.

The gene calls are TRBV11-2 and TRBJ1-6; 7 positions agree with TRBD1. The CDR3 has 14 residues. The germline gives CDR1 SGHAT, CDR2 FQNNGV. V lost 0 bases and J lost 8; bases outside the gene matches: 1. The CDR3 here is CASSLDQGDSPLHF. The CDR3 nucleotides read TGTGCCAGCAGCTTAGATCAGGGGGATTCACCCCTCCACTTT.

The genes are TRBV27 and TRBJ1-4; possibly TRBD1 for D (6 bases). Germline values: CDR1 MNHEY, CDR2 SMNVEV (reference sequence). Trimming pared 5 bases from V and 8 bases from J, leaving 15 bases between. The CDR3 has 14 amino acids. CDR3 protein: CASSVLAGAEKLFF. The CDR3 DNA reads TGTGCCAGCAGTGTCCTCGCAGGGGCCGAAAAACTGTTTTTT.

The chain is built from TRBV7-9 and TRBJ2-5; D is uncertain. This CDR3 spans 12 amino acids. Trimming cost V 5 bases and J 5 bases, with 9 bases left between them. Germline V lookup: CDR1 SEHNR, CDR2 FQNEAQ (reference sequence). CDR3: CASSPSVETQYF. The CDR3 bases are TGTGCCAGCAGCCCCTCGGTCGAGACCCAGTACTTC.

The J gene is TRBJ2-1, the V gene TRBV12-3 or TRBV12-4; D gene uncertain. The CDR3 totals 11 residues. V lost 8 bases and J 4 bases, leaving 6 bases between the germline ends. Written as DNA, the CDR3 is TGTGCCAGCGGCTCGTACAATGAGCAGTTCTTC. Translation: CASGSYNEQFF.

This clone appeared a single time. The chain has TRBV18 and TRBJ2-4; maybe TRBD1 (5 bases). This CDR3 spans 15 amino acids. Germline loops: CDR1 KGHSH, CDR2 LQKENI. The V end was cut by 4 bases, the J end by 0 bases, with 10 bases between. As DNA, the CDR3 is TGTGCCAGCTCACGTCCGACAGTAGCCAAAAACATTCAGTACTTC. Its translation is CASSRPTVAKNIQYF.

CDR3: CASRPGGGWDQPQHF. DNA of the CDR3: TGTGCCAGCAGACCCGGGGGGGGATGGGATCAGCCCCAGCATTTT. V usage is TRBV6-5 and J usage is TRBJ1-5; D possibly corresponds to TRBD1 (5 bases). The CDR3 loop spans 15 amino acids. V was clipped by 6 bases and J by 5 bases, with 17 bases between them. Germline V gene sequence: CDR1 MNHEY, CDR2 SVGAGI.

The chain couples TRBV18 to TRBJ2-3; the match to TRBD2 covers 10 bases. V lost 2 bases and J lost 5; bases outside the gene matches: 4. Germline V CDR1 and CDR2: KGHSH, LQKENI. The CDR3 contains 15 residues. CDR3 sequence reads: CASSPSVAGGDTQYF. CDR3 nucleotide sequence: TGTGCCAGCTCACCATCGGTAGCGGGGGGAGATACGCAGTATTTT.

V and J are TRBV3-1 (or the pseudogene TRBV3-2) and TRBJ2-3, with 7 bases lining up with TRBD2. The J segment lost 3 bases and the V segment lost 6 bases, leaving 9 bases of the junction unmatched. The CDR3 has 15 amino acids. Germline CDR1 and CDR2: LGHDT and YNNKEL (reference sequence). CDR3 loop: CASRKFGGSTDTQYF. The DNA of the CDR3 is TGTGCCAGCAGGAAGTTCGGGGGGAGTACAGATACGCAGTATTTT.

The CDR3 sequence: CASSQRGQGHRGEKLFF. The CDR3 nucleotides read TGTGCCAGCAGCCAAAGGGGACAGGGTCATCGAGGCGAAAAACTGTTTTTT. The chain couples TRBV3-1 (or the pseudogene TRBV3-2) to TRBJ1-4; 9 positions agree with TRBD1. CDR3 length equals 17 residues. The germline V gene encodes CDR1 LGHDT and CDR2 YNNKEL (reference sequence). J lost 8 bases, V lost 2 bases, and 12 bases had no gene match.

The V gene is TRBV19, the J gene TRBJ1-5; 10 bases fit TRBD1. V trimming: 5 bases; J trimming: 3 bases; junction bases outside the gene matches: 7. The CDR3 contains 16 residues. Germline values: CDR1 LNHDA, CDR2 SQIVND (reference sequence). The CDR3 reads CASSRGQGGLNQPQHF. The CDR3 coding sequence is TGTGCCAGTAGTCGCGGACAGGGGGGCCTCAATCAGCCCCAGCATTTT.

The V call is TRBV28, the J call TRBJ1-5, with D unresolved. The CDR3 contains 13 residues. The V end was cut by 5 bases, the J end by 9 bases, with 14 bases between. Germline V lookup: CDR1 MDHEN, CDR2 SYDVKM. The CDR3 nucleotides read TGTGCCAGCAGTGGCATGCCGGGATCGCCCCAGCATTTT. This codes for CASSGMPGSPQHF. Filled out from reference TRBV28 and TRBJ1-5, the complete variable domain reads DVKVTQSSRYLVKRTGEKVFLECVQDMDHENMFWYRQDPGLGLRLIYFSYDVKMKEKGDIPEGYSVSREKKERFSLILESASTNQTSMYLCASSGMPGSPQHFGDGTRLSIL.